This T cell receptor (beta chain) was identified during a study of T-cell memory formation after mild COVID-19. This clonotype turned up a few times. TCRdb reprocessed the 5' RACE reads with MiXCR, giving one entry per CDR3 protein. Here the sample spans tens of thousands of distinct CDR3 sequences, 15% to 20% being singletons. This TCR came from an adult woman who had mild COVID-19 (a few samples of this study predate the infection). Cell type and time point are not known. Sequenced: PBMCs or a T cell subset sorted from them (not recorded which).

The CDR3 loop reads CASSPGTGGYNEQFF. The CDR3 DNA follows: TGTGCCAGCAGCCCCGGGACAGGGGGCTACAATGAGCAGTTCTTC. This sequence joins TRBV7-9 and TRBJ2-1, with TRBD1 identical over 11 bases. The junction had 3 bases not matched to a gene; V was cut back by 5 bases and J by 3 bases. The length of the CDR3 is 15 residues. Per the germline V gene, CDR1 is SEHNR and CDR2 is FQNEAQ (reference sequence).